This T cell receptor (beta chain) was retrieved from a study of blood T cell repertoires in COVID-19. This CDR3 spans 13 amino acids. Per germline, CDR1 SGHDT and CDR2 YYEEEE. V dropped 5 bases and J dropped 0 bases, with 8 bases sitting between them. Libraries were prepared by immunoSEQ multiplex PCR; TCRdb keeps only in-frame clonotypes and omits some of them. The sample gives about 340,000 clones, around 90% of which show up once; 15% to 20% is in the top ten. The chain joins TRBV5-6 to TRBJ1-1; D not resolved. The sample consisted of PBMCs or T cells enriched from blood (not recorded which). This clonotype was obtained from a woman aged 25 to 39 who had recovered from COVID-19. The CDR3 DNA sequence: TGTGCCAGCAGTACAACAATGAACACTGAAGCTTTCTTT. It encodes CASSTTMNTEAFF.